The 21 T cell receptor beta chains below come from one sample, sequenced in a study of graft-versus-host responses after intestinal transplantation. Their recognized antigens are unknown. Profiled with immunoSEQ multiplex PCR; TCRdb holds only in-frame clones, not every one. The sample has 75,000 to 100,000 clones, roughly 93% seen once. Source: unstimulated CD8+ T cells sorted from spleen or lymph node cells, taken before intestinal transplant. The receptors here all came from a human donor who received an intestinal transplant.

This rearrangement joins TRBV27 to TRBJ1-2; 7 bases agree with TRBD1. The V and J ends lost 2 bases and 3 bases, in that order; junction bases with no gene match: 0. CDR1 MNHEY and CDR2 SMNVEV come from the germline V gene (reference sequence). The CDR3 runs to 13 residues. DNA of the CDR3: TGTGCCAGCAGTTTAGGGACAGACTATGGCTACACCTTC. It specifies CASSLGTDYGYTF.

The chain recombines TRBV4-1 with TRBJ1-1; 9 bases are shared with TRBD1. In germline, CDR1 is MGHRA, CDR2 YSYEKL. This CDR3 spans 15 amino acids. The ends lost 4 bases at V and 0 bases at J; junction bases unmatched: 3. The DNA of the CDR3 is TGCGCCAGCAGCCCCTGGACAGGGGTGAACACTGAAGCTTTCTTT. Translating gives CASSPWTGVNTEAFF.

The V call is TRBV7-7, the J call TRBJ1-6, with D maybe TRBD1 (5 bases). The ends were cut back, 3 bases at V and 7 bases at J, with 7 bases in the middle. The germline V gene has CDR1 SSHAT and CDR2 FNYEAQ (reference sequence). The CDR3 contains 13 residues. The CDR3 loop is CASSLDINSPLHF. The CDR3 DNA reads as TGTGCCAGCAGCTTGGACATCAATTCACCCCTCCACTTT.

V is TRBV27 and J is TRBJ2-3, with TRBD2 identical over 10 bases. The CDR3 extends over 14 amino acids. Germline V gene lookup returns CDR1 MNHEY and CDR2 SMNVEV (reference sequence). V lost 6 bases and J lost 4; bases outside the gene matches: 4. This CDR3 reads CASRVAGGADTQYF. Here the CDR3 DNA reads TGTGCCAGCAGGGTAGCGGGAGGAGCAGATACGCAGTATTTT.

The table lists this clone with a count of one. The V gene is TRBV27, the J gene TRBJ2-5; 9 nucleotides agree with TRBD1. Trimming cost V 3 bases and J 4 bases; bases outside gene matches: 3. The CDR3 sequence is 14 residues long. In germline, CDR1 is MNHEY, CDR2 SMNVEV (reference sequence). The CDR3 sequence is CASSFTGGTETQYF. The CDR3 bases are TGTGCCAGCAGTTTTACAGGGGGCACAGAGACCCAGTACTTC.

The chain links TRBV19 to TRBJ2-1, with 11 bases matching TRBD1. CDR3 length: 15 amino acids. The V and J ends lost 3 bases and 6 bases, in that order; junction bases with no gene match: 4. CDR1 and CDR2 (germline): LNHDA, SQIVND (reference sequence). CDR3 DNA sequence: TGTGCCAGTAGTATTAGCGGGACAGGGGGCAATGAGCAGTTCTTC. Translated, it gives CASSISGTGGNEQFF.

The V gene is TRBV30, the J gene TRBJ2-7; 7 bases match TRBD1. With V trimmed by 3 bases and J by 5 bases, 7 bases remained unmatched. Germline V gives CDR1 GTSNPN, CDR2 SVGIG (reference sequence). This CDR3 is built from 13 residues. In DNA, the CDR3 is TGTGCCTGGAGCCAAGGGGGCCACCACGAGCAGTACTTC. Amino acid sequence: CAWSQGGHHEQYF. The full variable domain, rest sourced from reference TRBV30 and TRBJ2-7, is SQTIHQWPATLVQPVGSPLSLECTVEGTSNPNLYWYRQAAGRGLQLLFYSVGIGQISSEVPQNLSASRPQDRQFILSSKKLLLSDSGFYLCAWSQGGHHEQYFGPGTRLTVT.

This chain's CDR3 is CASRTLAGGSKTQYF. The CDR3 coding sequence is TGTGCCAGCAGGACACTAGCGGGGGGTAGTAAGACCCAGTACTTC. The V call is TRBV6-1, the J call TRBJ2-5; 12 bases line up with TRBD2. Per germline, CDR1 MNHNS and CDR2 SASEGT. The CDR3 length is 15 residues. The V segment lost 6 bases and the J segment 6 bases; nucleotides outside the gene matches: 8.

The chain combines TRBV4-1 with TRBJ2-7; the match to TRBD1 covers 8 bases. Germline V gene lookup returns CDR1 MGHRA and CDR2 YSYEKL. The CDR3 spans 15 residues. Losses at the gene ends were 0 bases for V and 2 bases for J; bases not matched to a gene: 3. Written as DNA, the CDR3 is TGCGCCAGCAGCCAAGATCAGGGGGCTGCCTACGAGCAGTACTTC. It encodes CASSQDQGAAYEQYF.

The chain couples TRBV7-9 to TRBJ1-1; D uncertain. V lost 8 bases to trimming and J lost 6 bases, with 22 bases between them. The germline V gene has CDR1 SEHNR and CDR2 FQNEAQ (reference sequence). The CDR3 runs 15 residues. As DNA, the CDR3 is TGTGCCAGCTTAGCCCCACGGGTCGGAGTCGCTGAAGCTTTCTTT. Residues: CASLAPRVGVAEAFF.

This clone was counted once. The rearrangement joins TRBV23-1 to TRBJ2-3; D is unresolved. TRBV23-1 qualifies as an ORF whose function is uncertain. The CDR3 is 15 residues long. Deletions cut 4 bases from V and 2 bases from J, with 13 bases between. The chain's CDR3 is CASSPLRTATDTQYF. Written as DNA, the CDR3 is TGCGCCAGCAGTCCCTTACGTACAGCCACAGATACGCAGTATTTT.

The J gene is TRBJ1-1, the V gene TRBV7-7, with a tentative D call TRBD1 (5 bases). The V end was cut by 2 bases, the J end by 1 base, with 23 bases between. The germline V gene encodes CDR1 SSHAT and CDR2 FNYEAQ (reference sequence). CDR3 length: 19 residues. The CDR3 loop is CASSLCPDTQGEGNTEAFF. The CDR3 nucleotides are TGTGCCAGCAGCTTATGCCCCGATACTCAGGGTGAAGGGAACACTGAAGCTTTCTTT.

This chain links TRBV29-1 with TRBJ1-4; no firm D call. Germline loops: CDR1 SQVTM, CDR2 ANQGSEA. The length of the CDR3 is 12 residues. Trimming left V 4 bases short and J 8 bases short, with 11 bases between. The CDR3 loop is CSVAGVREKLFF. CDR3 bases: TGCAGCGTTGCCGGGGTACGGGAAAAACTGTTTTTT.

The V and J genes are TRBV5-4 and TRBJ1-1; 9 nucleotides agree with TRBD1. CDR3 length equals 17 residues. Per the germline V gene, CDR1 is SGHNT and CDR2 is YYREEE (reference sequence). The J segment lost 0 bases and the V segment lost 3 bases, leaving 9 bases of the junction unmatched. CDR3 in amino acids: CASSSPGTGPLNTEAFF. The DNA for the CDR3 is TGTGCCAGCAGCTCTCCGGGGACAGGGCCTTTGAACACTGAAGCTTTCTTT.

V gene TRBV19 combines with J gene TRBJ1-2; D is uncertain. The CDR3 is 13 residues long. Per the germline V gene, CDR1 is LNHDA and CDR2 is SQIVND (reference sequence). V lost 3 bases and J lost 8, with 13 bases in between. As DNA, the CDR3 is TGTGCCAGTAGTATCGACGAGCTGCGGGGCTACACCTTC. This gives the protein CASSIDELRGYTF.

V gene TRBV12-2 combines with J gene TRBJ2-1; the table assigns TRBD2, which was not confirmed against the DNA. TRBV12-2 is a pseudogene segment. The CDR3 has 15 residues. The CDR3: CASRPSGEAYNEQFF. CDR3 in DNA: TGTGCAAGTCGCCCCAGCGGGGAAGCCTACAATGAGCAGTTCTTC.

As DNA, the CDR3 is TGTGCCAGCAGCTCAAGGACAGGGGGCTACGAGACCCAGTACTTC. As protein: CASSSRTGGYETQYF. The chain combines TRBV11-3 with TRBJ2-5; 11 bases map to TRBD1. Trimming took 4 bases from V and 5 from J; bases not matched to a gene: 6. Germline V gives CDR1 SGHNT, CDR2 YENEEA. The CDR3 length is 15 residues.

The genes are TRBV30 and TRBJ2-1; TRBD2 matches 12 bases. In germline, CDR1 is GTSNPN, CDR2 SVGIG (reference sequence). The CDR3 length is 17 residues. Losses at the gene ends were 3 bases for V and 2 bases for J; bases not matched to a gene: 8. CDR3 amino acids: CAWSGTSGSVAYNEQFF. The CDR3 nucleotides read TGTGCCTGGAGCGGGACTAGCGGGTCCGTCGCCTACAATGAGCAGTTCTTC. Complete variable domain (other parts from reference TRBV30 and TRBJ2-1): SQTIHQWPATLVQPVGSPLSLECTVEGTSNPNLYWYRQAAGRGLQLLFYSVGIGQISSEVPQNLSASRPQDRQFILSSKKLLLSDSGFYLCAWSGTSGSVAYNEQFFGPGTRLTVL.

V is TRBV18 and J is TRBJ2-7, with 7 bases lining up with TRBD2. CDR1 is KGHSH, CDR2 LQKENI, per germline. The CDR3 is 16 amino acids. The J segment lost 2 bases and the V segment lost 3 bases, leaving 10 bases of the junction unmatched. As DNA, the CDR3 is TGTGCCAGCTCACCGACTAGCCCCAGCCTCCCCTACGAGCAGTACTTC. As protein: CASSPTSPSLPYEQYF.

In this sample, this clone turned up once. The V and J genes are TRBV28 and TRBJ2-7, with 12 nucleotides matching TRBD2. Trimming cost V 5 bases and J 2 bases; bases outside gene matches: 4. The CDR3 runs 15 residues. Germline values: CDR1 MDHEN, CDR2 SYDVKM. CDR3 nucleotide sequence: TGTGCCAGCAGTCCGCTAGCGGGAGGGCCCTACGAGCAGTACTTC. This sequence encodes CASSPLAGGPYEQYF.

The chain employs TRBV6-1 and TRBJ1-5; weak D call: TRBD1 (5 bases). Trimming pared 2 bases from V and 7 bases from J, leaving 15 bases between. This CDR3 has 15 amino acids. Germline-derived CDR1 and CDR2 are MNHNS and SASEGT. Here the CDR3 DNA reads TGTGCCAGCAGTGAATTGATCAGGGTACTGCAGCCCCAGCATTTT. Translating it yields CASSELIRVLQPQHF.